One and the same sample provided the 21 T cell receptor beta chains below, sequenced in a study of blood T cell repertoires in COVID-19. The protocol was immunoSEQ multiplex PCR, while the TCRdb copy is restricted to in-frame clones and leaves out a portion. The sample contains about 310,000 clones, 90% of which appear only once. Sequencing input: PBMCs or T cells enriched from blood (not recorded which). Receptor source: a woman younger than 30 with acute COVID-19.

CDR3 loop: CASSLRFSSTDTQYF. The CDR3 DNA sequence: TGTGCCAGCAGCCTCAGATTCTCTTCCACAGATACGCAGTATTTT. The chain carries TRBV7-6 and TRBJ2-3; D remains ambiguous. V was clipped by 5 bases and J by 2 bases, with 14 bases between them. The germline gives CDR1 SGHVS, CDR2 FNYEAQ. The length of the CDR3 is 15 residues.

The rearrangement links TRBV9 to TRBJ2-4; 12 positions match TRBD2. V gave up 4 bases and J gave up 6 bases; unmatched junction bases: 8. Germline values: CDR1 SGDLS, CDR2 YYNGEE. The length of the CDR3 is 16 residues. The CDR3 DNA reads as TGTGCCAGCAGCCCTCGACTAGCGGGAGAGCGAAACATTCAGTACTTC. It translates to CASSPRLAGERNIQYF.

This sequence joins TRBV7-9 and TRBJ1-4; 10 positions match TRBD1. Germline loops: CDR1 SEHNR, CDR2 FQNEAQ (reference sequence). With V trimmed by 5 bases and J by 6 bases, 6 bases remained unmatched. The CDR3 is made up of 15 amino acids. CDR3 nucleotides: TGTGCCAGCAGCCGCAGACAGGGGGCACATGAAAAACTGTTTTTT. Residues: CASSRRQGAHEKLFF. The full variable domain, rest sourced from reference TRBV7-9 and TRBJ1-4, is DTGVSQNPRHKITKRGQNVTFRCDPISEHNRLYWYRQTLGQGPEFLTYFQNEAQLEKSRLLSDRFSAERPKGSFSTLEIQRTEQGDSAMYLCASSRRQGAHEKLFFGSGTQLSVL.

V gene TRBV6-5 combines with J gene TRBJ2-5; D is perhaps TRBD1 (8 bases). Germline V CDR1 and CDR2: MNHEY, SVGAGI. Trimming took off 6 bases at V and 4 bases at J, with 12 bases between the two ends. The CDR3 has 13 amino acids. The CDR3 DNA reads TGTGCCAGCAGGGACAGGGAGGGAGAGACCCAGTACTTC. Translation: CASRDREGETQYF.

A note on this clone: This CDR3 is also generated by other DNA sequences in the sample. This sequence joins TRBV9 and TRBJ2-3, with unresolved D. V lost 0 bases, J lost 2 bases, and 7 bases lay in between. Germline assignment: CDR1 SGDLS and CDR2 YYNGEE. The CDR3 totals 14 residues. The CDR3 reads CASSVDGSTDTQYF. CDR3 in DNA: TGTGCCAGCAGCGTAGATGGCTCCACAGATACGCAGTATTTT.

The rearrangement joins TRBV10-3 to TRBJ2-1; 8 bases are shared with TRBD2. Per the germline V gene, CDR1 is ENHRY and CDR2 is SYGVKD. The J segment lost 7 bases and the V segment lost 2 bases, leaving 7 bases of the junction unmatched. The CDR3 extends over 15 amino acids. CDR3 residues: CAISELELAENEQFF. The CDR3 DNA follows: TGTGCCATCAGTGAGCTCGAACTAGCGGAGAATGAGCAGTTCTTC.

V and J are TRBV7-9 and TRBJ1-2, with D hard to call. Trimming stripped 1 base from V and 4 bases from J, with 10 bases between. The germline V gene has CDR1 SEHNR and CDR2 FQNEAQ (reference sequence). The length of the CDR3 is 14 residues. The CDR3 nucleotides are TGTGCCAGCAGCTTAGGGACTCCCCCCTATGGCTACACCTTC. Protein product: CASSLGTPPYGYTF. The variable domain in full, completed from reference TRBV7-9 and TRBJ1-2, reads DTGVSQNPRHKITKRGQNVTFRCDPISEHNRLYWYRQTLGQGPEFLTYFQNEAQLEKSRLLSDRFSAERPKGSFSTLEIQRTEQGDSAMYLCASSLGTPPYGYTFGSGTRLTVV.

This chain links TRBV5-1 with TRBJ1-2, with TRBD1 as a possible D gene (6 bases). V lost 3 bases, J lost 5 bases, and 20 bases lay in between. This CDR3 contains 16 residues. CDR1 and CDR2 (germline): SGHRS, YFSETQ. The CDR3 spells CASSSQGLRQGYGYTF. DNA for the CDR3: TGCGCCAGCAGCTCTCAGGGGCTCAGGCAGGGGTATGGCTACACCTTC.

This clone was counted between two and nine times. V gene TRBV19 combines with J gene TRBJ2-2; the match to TRBD2 covers 10 bases. CDR3 length: 14 amino acids. Per germline, CDR1 LNHDA and CDR2 SQIVND (reference sequence). Trimming cost V 4 bases and J 6 bases; bases outside gene matches: 2. This CDR3 is CASSTLAGAGELFF. CDR3 sequence (DNA): TGTGCCAGTAGTACGCTAGCGGGAGCCGGGGAGCTGTTTTTT. The full variable domain, in which reference TRBV19 and TRBJ2-2 provide the parts outside the CDR3, is DGGITQSPKYLFRKEGQNVTLSCEQNLNHDAMYWYRQDPGQGLRLIYYSQIVNDFQKGDIAEGYSVSREKKESFPLTVTSAQKNPTAFYLCASSTLAGAGELFFGEGSRLTVL.

Written as DNA, the CDR3 is TGTGCCAGCAGCCCGTCAGGGGGAAGAAGCACAGATACGCAGTATTTT. Its translation is CASSPSGGRSTDTQYF. The V and J genes are TRBV5-6 and TRBJ2-3; TRBD1 matches at 7 bases. The germline gives CDR1 SGHDT, CDR2 YYEEEE. The length of the CDR3 is 16 residues. V was pared by 4 bases and J by 0 bases, with 8 bases of the junction left unmatched.

The rearrangement uses TRBV6-6 and TRBJ2-7; 7 bases match TRBD1. CDR3 length: 15 residues. V lost 2 bases and J lost 5; bases outside the gene matches: 9. Germline V gives CDR1 MNHNY, CDR2 SVGAGI (reference sequence). This CDR3 reads CASSYPLDRDDEQYF. The CDR3 bases are TGTGCCAGCAGTTACCCCCTAGACAGGGACGACGAGCAGTACTTC.

V gene TRBV11-3 combines with J gene TRBJ2-3, with 8 bases matching TRBD2. V gave up 3 bases and J gave up 0 bases; unmatched junction bases: 2. The V gene's germline CDR1 is SGHNT and CDR2 YENEEA. This CDR3 contains 15 residues. This CDR3 is CASSFSGGSTDTQYF. DNA for the CDR3: TGTGCCAGCAGCTTCTCGGGAGGGAGCACAGATACGCAGTATTTT.

V gene TRBV6-5 combines with J gene TRBJ1-1, with 9 bases fitting TRBD1. There are 15 residues in the CDR3. V trimming: 3 bases; J trimming: 1 base; junction bases outside the gene matches: 3. The V gene's germline CDR1 is MNHEY and CDR2 SVGAGI. CDR3 protein: CASSYLTGGNTEAFF. CDR3 DNA: TGTGCCAGCAGTTATTTGACAGGGGGGAACACTGAAGCTTTCTTT.

This chain connects TRBV19 to TRBJ2-6; D ambiguous. The germline V gene has CDR1 LNHDA and CDR2 SQIVND (reference sequence). V shed 2 bases and J shed 2 bases, with 10 bases lying between them. The CDR3 has 16 residues. The CDR3 sequence: CASSIIGAAGANVLTF. CDR3 DNA sequence: TGTGCCAGTAGTATAATAGGTGCGGCTGGGGCCAACGTCCTGACTTTC.

The chain is built from TRBV19 and TRBJ1-2, with 7 bases aligning to TRBD1. Germline CDR1 LNHDA, CDR2 SQIVND (reference sequence). V dropped 6 bases and J dropped 8; count of bases not matched to a gene: 9. This CDR3 comprises 13 residues. The CDR3 DNA is TGTGCCAGTAGCCCAGACAGGGAACGCGGCTACACCTTC. Residues: CASSPDRERGYTF.

The genes are TRBV5-1 and TRBJ1-1; tentative D call: TRBD1 (5 bases). Trimming removed 5 bases at V and 0 bases at J, with 8 bases between. The CDR3 is made up of 13 amino acids. CDR1 and CDR2 from the germline V gene are SGHRS and YFSETQ. The CDR3 DNA reads TGCGCCAGCAGATCAGGGATGAACACTGAAGCTTTCTTT. Its translation is CASRSGMNTEAFF.

The chain joins TRBV27 to TRBJ2-3, with 11 nucleotides matching TRBD2. The V gene's germline CDR1 is MNHEY and CDR2 SMNVEV (reference sequence). With V trimmed by 4 bases and J by 3 bases, 3 bases remained unmatched. The CDR3 sequence is 15 residues long. DNA of the CDR3: TGTGCCAGCAGTTCCGGACTAGCGGGTACAGATACGCAGTATTTT. Translation: CASSSGLAGTDTQYF.

The chain carries TRBV7-8 and TRBJ1-1; unclear D gene. The length of the CDR3 is 14 residues. V was clipped by 5 bases and J by 2 bases, with 12 bases between them. Germline CDR1 reads SGHVS; CDR2 reads FQNEAQ. The CDR3 DNA sequence: TGTGCCAGCAGCGGCACTAGGGTTAACACTGAAGCTTTCTTT. This sequence encodes CASSGTRVNTEAFF.

V usage is TRBV6-1 and J usage is TRBJ2-7; 7 bases map to TRBD2. V shed 3 bases, J shed 1 base, and the junction held 6 bases outside the gene matches. The CDR3 runs to 15 residues. Germline V lookup: CDR1 MNHNS, CDR2 SASEGT. The CDR3 is CASSEGREKSYEQYF. CDR3 sequence (DNA): TGTGCCAGCAGTGAGGGGCGGGAGAAATCCTACGAGCAGTACTTC.

The V gene is TRBV7-3, the J gene TRBJ2-1; 15 bases match TRBD2. The germline V gene encodes CDR1 SGHTA and CDR2 FQGTGA. Germline trimming cut 4 bases from V and 6 bases from J; bases unmatched to any gene: 16. The length of the CDR3 is 20 residues. CDR3 coding DNA: TGTGCCAGCAGCTCTGTCCCGGGACTAGCGGGAGGTAATGGCCCCAATGAGCAGTTCTTC. This translates into CASSSVPGLAGGNGPNEQFF.

This clone was recorded once. The chain couples TRBV6-5 to TRBJ1-2; 12 nucleotides match TRBD1. The J segment lost 4 bases and the V segment lost 4 bases, leaving 4 bases of the junction unmatched. The CDR3 is 15 amino acids. Germline lookup yields CDR1 MNHEY and CDR2 SVGAGI. DNA for the CDR3: TGTGCCAGCAGTTTGGGACAGGGGGCATCCTATGGCTACACCTTC. This translates into CASSLGQGASYGYTF.